This is a list of T cell receptor beta chains from one sample in a study of T-cell reconstitution after alpha-beta-depleted transplantation in children. A single record per CDR3 protein comes from TCRdb applying MiXCR to the PCR reads. Counted here are 250,000 to 400,000 distinct CDR3 sequences, approximately 20% occurring once; the ten biggest clones make up 9.5% to 13%. The input for sequencing was PBMCs, mostly from graft donor cells, taken 180 days after TCRalphabeta/CD19-depleted stem cell transplant. The source is a male patient younger than 18 who had a stem cell transplant for acute lymphoblastic leukemia, so the T cells may come from the graft donor. The CDR3 runs from the conserved cysteine through the conserved F or W. A D gene is named only where the DNA matches it firmly. Part of the rows lack a size; the others show once, few, many or a class for expanded clones.

cdr3_length	d_call	v_call	j_call	clone_size	cdr3_nt	cdr3_aa
15	NA	TRBV20-1	TRBJ2-7	few	TGCAGTCCCCCGGCAATTGGCCGGCGGGGCTACGAGCAGTACTTC	CSPPAIGRRGYEQYF
14	TRBD1	TRBV20-1	TRBJ2-5	few	TGCAGTGCTCCCCATCCCGGGACAGAAGAGACCCAGTACTTC	CSAPHPGTEETQYF
15	NA	TRBV19	TRBJ2-7	NA	TGTGCCAGTATCCAAGGCGGGGTACCTAACTACGAGCAGTACTTC	CASIQGGVPNYEQYF
18	TRBD2	TRBV9	TRBJ2-2	few	TGTGCCAGCAGCGTAGCCCCTCCAAAGGAGCGGGGAGACGGGGAGCTGTTTTTT	CASSVAPPKERGDGELFF
13	NA	TRBV5-1	TRBJ2-7	many	TGCGCCAGCCCGCCGGCGGGTTCTTACGAGCAGTACTTC	CASPPAGSYEQYF
15	NA	TRBV9	TRBJ2-1	few	TGTGCCAGCAGCGTAGTACCCAACTCCTACAATGAGCAGTTCTTC	CASSVVPNSYNEQFF
14	TRBD2	TRBV7-9	TRBJ2-7	few	TGTGCCAGCAGCTTAAGCGGGGGGATGTACGAGCAGTACTTC	CASSLSGGMYEQYF
15	NA	TRBV7-2	TRBJ2-7	NA	TGTGCCAGCAGCTTACTTTCGGAGGGGTCGTGGGAGCAGTACTTC	CASSLLSEGSWEQYF
16	NA	TRBV5-1	TRBJ1-4	NA	TGCGCCAGCAGTGGGAGTGGGGGCGCAACTAATGAAAAACTGTTTTTT	CASSGSGGATNEKLFF
15	TRBD1	TRBV25-1	TRBJ2-2	NA	TGTGCCAGCAGTGTGACAGGGGCGAACACCGGGGAGCTGTTTTTT	CASSVTGANTGELFF
19	NA	TRBV24-1	TRBJ2-1	NA	TGTGCCACCAGTGATTTGCAAATCTGGGGGGGCTCTACCTACAATGAGCAGTTCTTC	CATSDLQIWGGSTYNEQFF
16	NA	TRBV10-3	TRBJ1-1	NA	TGTGCCATCAGTGCGATTCCGTCAGGGACGAACACTGAAGCTTTCTTT	CAISAIPSGTNTEAFF
14	NA	TRBV28	TRBJ1-3	once	TGTGCCACTCTCTCCCTCGACTCTGGAAACACCATATATTTT	CATLSLDSGNTIYF
15	NA	TRBV10-3	TRBJ2-3	NA	TGTGCCATCAGTGATCTAGCACCATTCAGTGATACGCAGTATTTT	CAISDLAPFSDTQYF
15	NA	TRBV5-1	TRBJ2-6	few	TGCGCCAGTAGTTCTGGTCCCTCTGGGGCCAACGTCCTGACTTTC	CASSSGPSGANVLTF
14	TRBD1	TRBV3-1	TRBJ2-7	NA	TGTGCCAGCAGCTACCACGGGACAGGGGAGGAGCAGTACTTC	CASSYHGTGEEQYF
13	NA	TRBV7-9	TRBJ2-1	NA	TGTGCCAGCGGAGAGACGGGATACAATGAGCAGTTCTTC	CASGETGYNEQFF
13	NA	TRBV11-2	TRBJ1-6	few	TGTGCCAGCAGCTTAGTCGATGGGGGCCCCCTCCACTTT	CASSLVDGGPLHF
15	TRBD2	TRBV2	TRBJ2-3	NA	TGTGCCAGCAGTATTAGCGGGACTAGCACAGATACGCAGTATTTT	CASSISGTSTDTQYF
15	TRBD2	TRBV4-1	TRBJ2-7	many	TGCGCCAGCAGCCAAGGGGCGGGAGGGCCTTACGAGCAGTACTTC	CASSQGAGGPYEQYF
17	NA	TRBV7-9	TRBJ2-7	NA	TGTGCCAGCAGCTTGGGGGGGGGCCCTGAGGGCCCCTACGAGCAGTACTTC	CASSLGGGPEGPYEQYF
14	TRBD1	TRBV6-2/TRBV6-3	TRBJ2-7	few	TGTGCCAGCAGTTCTCCGACAGGGTCGGGCGAGCAGTACTTC	CASSSPTGSGEQYF
14	NA	TRBV7-9	TRBJ2-2	NA	TGTGCCAGCACCCCTCCCCGGAACACCGGGGAGCTGTTTTTT	CASTPPRNTGELFF
12	NA	TRBV7-2	TRBJ1-1	few	TGTGCCAGCAGCGGGGGGAGGACTGAAGCTTTCTTT	CASSGGRTEAFF
13	NA	TRBV12-3/TRBV12-4	TRBJ2-5	NA	TGTGCCAGCTGCCAGTCTGAGTCGGAGACCCAGTACTTC	CASCQSESETQYF
15	TRBD1	TRBV10-3	TRBJ1-5	few	TGTGCCATCAGTGCACAACCGGGACAGAATCAGCCCCAGCATTTT	CAISAQPGQNQPQHF
15	TRBD2	TRBV7-8	TRBJ2-1	NA	TGTGCCAGCAGCTTACCGGGACTAGCGGACAATGAGCAGTTCTTC	CASSLPGLADNEQFF
15	TRBD2	TRBV6-5	TRBJ2-7	NA	TGTGCCAGCAGTTACTCGATAGCGGGTAGTTACGAGCAGTACTTC	CASSYSIAGSYEQYF
16	TRBD1	TRBV5-1	TRBJ2-2	NA	TGCGCCAGCAGCCCAAGAAAGCCAGGGGGCACCGGGGAGCTGTTTTTT	CASSPRKPGGTGELFF
15	NA	TRBV24-1	TRBJ2-1	few	TGTGCCACCAGTGAGACGGGAGTGCGCTACAATGAGCAGTTCTTC	CATSETGVRYNEQFF
12	NA	TRBV14	TRBJ2-3	NA	TGTGCCAGCAGCCAATGGACAGATACGCAGTATTTT	CASSQWTDTQYF
13	NA	TRBV27	TRBJ2-2	NA	TGTGCCAGCAGTTTATGGAGTTCCGGGGAGCTGTTTTTT	CASSLWSSGELFF
13	NA	TRBV24-1	TRBJ1-5	few	TGTGCCACCAGTGACCCTGGGTATCAGCCCCAGCATTTT	CATSDPGYQPQHF
12	NA	TRBV11-1	TRBJ1-4	once	TGTGCCAGCAGCCGTTCGAATGAAAAACTGTTTTTT	CASSRSNEKLFF
16	NA	TRBV4-1	TRBJ2-5	few	TGCGCCAGCAGCCAAGATTCCCTAGTGATGGAAGAGACCCAGTACTTC	CASSQDSLVMEETQYF
18	TRBD1	TRBV24-1	TRBJ2-1	NA	TGTGCCACCGAAGAGGGCAGGGGGCGTCCTCTCCGATACAATGAGCAGTTCTTC	CATEEGRGRPLRYNEQFF
15	TRBD1	TRBV5-4	TRBJ2-7	NA	TGTGCCAGCAGCAAGGGACAGTTCGATGTCTACGAGCAGTACTTC	CASSKGQFDVYEQYF
16	TRBD2	TRBV7-3	TRBJ2-1	NA	TGTGCCAGCAGCTTAATGGTAGCGGGATCATGGAATGAGCAGTTCTTC	CASSLMVAGSWNEQFF
15	TRBD2	TRBV20-1	TRBJ2-1	few	TGCAGTGCTTCCGGACTAGAGATGGGGTACAATGAGCAGTTCTTC	CSASGLEMGYNEQFF
11	NA	TRBV4-2	TRBJ1-1	few	TGTGCCAGCAGCCAGGGGGTTGAAGCTTTCTTT	CASSQGVEAFF
16	TRBD2	TRBV18	TRBJ2-2	few	TGTGCCAGCTCAAACCAGCGGGAGAAGAGAACCGGGGAGCTGTTTTTT	CASSNQREKRTGELFF
17	TRBD2	TRBV7-9	TRBJ2-3	NA	TGTGCCAGCAGCTCATATAGGACTAGGGAGTTGACAGATACGCAGTATTTT	CASSSYRTRELTDTQYF
14	TRBD1	TRBV20-1	TRBJ1-6	once	TGCAGTGCTAGTCCCGGGACAGGGGGTAGGGCCCTCCACTTT	CSASPGTGGRALHF